This T cell receptor beta chain was retrieved from a study of T cell responses to AZD1222 COVID-19 vaccine. Notes on the study in general: Only six people who got AZD1222 tested seropositive at baseline.

Using immunoSEQ multiplex PCR, the repertoire was profiled, and TCRdb retains in-frame clones only, with some absent. The profile shows 79,000 or so clones, around 90% of them singletons. The CDR3 consists of 17 residues. The ends were cut back, 3 bases at V and 0 bases at J, with 15 bases in the middle. The germline V gene has CDR1 LNHDA and CDR2 SQIVND (reference sequence). With respect to this clone: Antigen unknown.

J is TRBJ1-5 and V is TRBV19, with a possible D match to TRBD1 (5 bases). This sequence was found in an adult who received the AZD1222 COVID-19 vaccine. This material consisted of peripheral blood, taken 28 days after the second AZD1222 dose. CDR3 loop: CASSIPDSPYSNQPQHF. DNA of the CDR3: TGTGCCAGTAGTATCCCAGACAGCCCTTATAGCAATCAGCCCCAGCATTTT.